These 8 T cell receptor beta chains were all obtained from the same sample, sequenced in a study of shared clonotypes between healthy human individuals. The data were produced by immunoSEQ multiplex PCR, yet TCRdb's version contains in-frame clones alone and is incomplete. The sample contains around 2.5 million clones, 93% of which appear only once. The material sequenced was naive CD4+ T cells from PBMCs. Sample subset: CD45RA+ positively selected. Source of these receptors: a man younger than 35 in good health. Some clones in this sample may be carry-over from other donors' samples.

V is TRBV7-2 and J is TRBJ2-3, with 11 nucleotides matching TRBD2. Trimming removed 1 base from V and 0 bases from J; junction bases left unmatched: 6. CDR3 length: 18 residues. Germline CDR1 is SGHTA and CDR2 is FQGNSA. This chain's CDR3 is CASSLVSGTSGSTDTQYF. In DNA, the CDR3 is TGTGCCAGCAGCTTAGTTTCGGGGACTAGCGGAAGCACAGATACGCAGTATTTT.

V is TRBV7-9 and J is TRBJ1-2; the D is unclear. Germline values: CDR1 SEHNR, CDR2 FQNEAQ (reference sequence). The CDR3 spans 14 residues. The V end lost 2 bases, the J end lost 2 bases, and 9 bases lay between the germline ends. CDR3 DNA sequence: TGTGCCAGCAGCTTAATTGGGGAAAACTATGGCTACACCTTC. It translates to CASSLIGENYGYTF.

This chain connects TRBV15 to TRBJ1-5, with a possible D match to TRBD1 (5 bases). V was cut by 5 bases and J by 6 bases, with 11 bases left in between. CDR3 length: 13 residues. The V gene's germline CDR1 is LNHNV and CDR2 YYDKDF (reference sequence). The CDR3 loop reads CATSWDRVQPQHF. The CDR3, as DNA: TGTGCCACCAGCTGGGACCGTGTTCAGCCCCAGCATTTT.

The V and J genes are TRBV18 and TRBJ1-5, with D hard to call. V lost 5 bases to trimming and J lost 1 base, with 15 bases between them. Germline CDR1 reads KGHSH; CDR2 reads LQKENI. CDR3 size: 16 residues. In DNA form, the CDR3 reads TGTGCCAGCTCAAGGGAGGTACGCGGCAGCAATCAGCCCCAGCATTTT. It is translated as CASSREVRGSNQPQHF.

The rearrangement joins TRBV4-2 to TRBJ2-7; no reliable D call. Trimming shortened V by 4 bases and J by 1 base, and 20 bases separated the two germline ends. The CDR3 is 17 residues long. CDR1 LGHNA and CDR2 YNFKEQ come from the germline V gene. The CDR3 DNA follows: TGTGCCAGCAGCCCTTATAAGGCTGCGTCCCTATCCTACGAGCAGTACTTC. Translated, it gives CASSPYKAASLSYEQYF.

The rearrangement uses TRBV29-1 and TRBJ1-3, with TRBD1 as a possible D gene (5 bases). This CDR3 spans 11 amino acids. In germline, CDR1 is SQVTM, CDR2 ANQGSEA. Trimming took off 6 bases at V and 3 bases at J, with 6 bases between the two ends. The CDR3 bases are TGCAGCGTGGGACTTGGAAACACCATATATTTT. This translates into CSVGLGNTIYF.

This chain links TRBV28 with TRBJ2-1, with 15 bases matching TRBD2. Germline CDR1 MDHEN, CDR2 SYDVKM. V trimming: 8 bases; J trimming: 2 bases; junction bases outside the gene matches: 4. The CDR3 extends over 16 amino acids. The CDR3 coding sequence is TGTGCCAGCTCCGGGACTAGCGGGGGGACCTACAATGAGCAGTTCTTC. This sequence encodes CASSGTSGGTYNEQFF.

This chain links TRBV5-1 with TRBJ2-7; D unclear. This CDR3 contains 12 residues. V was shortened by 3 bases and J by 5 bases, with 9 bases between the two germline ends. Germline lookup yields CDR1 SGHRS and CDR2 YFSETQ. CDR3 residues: CASSSWKDEQYF. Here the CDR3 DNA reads TGCGCCAGCAGCTCCTGGAAGGACGAGCAGTACTTC.